This T cell receptor beta chain was obtained from a study of blood T cells in healthy people across ages. Study-level findings and limits: Donor CMV status, an unknown factor, possibly confounded changes in expanded clonotypes.

The extraction recovered at least 6 micrograms of total RNA per sample. Remarks on this clonotype: As yet, its antigen is unknown.

This CDR3 contains 11 residues. The germline V gene has CDR1 SQVTM and CDR2 ANQGSEA. V lost 5 bases and J 6 bases, leaving 11 bases between the germline ends. Primed by a sample-barcoded 5' primer and a J-beta primer mix, a second PCR proceeded for 7 to 11 cycles. With 12 random nucleotides, a template-switch adaptor tagged each individual cDNA molecule. From the 5' RACE reads, TCRdb called clonotypes with MiXCR, one entry per CDR3 protein. The table includes approximately 700,000 distinct CDR3 sequences, roughly 30% detected once. Sequencing used blood. This receptor was obtained from a woman older than 75 in good health. The genes are TRBV29-1 and TRBJ2-7, with D perhaps TRBD1 (5 bases). CDR3 protein: CSVYTGFEQYF. In DNA form, the CDR3 reads TGCAGCGTTTACACAGGATTCGAGCAGTACTTC.